These T cell receptor beta chains were read from a single sample in a study of blood T cell repertoires in COVID-19. Measured with immunoSEQ multiplex PCR; TCRdb has only the in-frame clones, and not every one. The sample lists approximately 25,000 clones; around 92% were seen once. Material: peripheral blood. The receptors derive from a man in his 70s with active COVID-19. The conserved cysteine and the conserved F or W are not part of the CDR3 here.

J gene | V gene | CDR3 protein
TRBJ2-1 | TRBV11-3 | ASSPDRGRNEQF
TRBJ1-1 | TRBV29-1 | SALGQGGGEAF
TRBJ2-7 | TRBV28 | ASSLRGHYYEQY
TRBJ2-3 | TRBV14 | ASSHQFTDTQY
TRBJ1-1 | TRBV7-9 | ASSQEAGPEAF
TRBJ2-5 | TRBV28 | AGSLTGIQETQY
TRBJ1-2 | TRBV3-1/TRBV3-2 | ASSQAERYGYT
TRBJ1-6 | TRBV28 | ASSFHTAPGPLH
TRBJ1-4 | TRBV5-5 | ASSPSRLENEKLF
TRBJ1-3 | TRBV6-2/TRBV6-3 | ASSYSGTAGNTIY
TRBJ1-1 | TRBV28 | ASRPPTGGTEAF